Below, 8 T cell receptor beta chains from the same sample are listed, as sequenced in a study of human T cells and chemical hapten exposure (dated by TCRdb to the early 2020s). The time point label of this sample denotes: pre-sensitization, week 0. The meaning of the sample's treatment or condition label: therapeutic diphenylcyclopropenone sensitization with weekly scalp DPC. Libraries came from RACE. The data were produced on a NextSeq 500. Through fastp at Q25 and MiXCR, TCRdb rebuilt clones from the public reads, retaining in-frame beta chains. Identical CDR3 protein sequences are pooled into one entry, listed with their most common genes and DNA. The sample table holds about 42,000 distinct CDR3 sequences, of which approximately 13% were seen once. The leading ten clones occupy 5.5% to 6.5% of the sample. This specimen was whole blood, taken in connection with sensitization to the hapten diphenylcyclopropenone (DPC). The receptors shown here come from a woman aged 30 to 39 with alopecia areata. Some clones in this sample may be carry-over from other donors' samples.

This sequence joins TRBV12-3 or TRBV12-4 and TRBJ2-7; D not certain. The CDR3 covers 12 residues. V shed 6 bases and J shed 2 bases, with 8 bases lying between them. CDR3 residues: CASSEFPYEQYF. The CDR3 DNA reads TGTGCCAGCAGCGAGTTCCCCTACGAGCAGTACTTC.

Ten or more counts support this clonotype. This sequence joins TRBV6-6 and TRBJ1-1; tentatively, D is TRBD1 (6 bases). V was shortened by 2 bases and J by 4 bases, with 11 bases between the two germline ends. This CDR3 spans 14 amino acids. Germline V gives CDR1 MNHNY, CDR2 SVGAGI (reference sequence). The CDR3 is CASSYRPRGTEAFF. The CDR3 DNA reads TGTGCCAGCAGTTACCGACCCAGGGGCACTGAAGCTTTCTTT.

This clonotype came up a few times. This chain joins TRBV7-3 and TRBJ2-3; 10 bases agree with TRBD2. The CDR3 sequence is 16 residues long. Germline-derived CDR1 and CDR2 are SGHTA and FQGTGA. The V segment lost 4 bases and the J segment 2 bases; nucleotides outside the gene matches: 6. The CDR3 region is CASSSAGGPNTDTQYF. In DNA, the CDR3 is TGTGCCAGCAGCTCAGCGGGAGGGCCCAACACAGATACGCAGTATTTT. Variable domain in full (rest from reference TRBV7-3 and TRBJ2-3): GAGVSQTPSNKVTEKGKYVELRCDPISGHTALYWYRQSLGQGPEFLIYFQGTGAADDSGLPNDRFFAVRPEGSVSTLKIQRTERGDSAVYLCASSSAGGPNTDTQYFGPGTRLTVL.

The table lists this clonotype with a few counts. This CDR3 is CASSLGYEQYF. CDR3 in DNA: TGCGCCAGCAGCTTGGGTTACGAGCAGTACTTC. The chain couples TRBV5-1 to TRBJ2-7; no definite D call. The V gene lost 0 bases and the J gene lost 4 bases, with 2 bases spanning the gap. The V gene's germline CDR1 is SGHRS and CDR2 YFSETQ. The CDR3 is made up of 11 amino acids.

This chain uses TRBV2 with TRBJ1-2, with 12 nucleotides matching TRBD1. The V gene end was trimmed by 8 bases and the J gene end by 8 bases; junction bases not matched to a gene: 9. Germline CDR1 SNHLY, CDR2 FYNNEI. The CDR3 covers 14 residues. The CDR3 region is CASPKAGQGAGYTF. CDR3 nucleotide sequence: TGTGCCAGCCCCAAGGCGGGACAGGGGGCGGGCTACACCTTC.

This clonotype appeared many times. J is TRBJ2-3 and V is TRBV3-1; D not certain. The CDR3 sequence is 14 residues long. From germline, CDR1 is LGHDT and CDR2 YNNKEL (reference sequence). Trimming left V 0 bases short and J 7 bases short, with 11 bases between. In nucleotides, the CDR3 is TGTGCCAGCAGCCAAGATCTTGAGCTGAATACGCAGTATTTT. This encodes CASSQDLELNTQYF.

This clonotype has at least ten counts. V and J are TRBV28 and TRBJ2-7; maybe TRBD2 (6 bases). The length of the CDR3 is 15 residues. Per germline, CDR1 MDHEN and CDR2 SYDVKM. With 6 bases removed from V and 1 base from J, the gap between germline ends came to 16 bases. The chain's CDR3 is CASSSEIGGSYEQYF. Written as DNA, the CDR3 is TGTGCCAGCAGCTCGGAGATAGGAGGGTCCTACGAGCAGTACTTC.

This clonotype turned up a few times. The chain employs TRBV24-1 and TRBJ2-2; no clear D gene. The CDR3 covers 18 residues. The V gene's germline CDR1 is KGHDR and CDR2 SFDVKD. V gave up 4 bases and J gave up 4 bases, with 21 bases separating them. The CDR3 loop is CATSDLPLNGPLTGELFF. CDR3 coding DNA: TGTGCCACCAGTGACCTGCCGTTAAACGGGCCCCTCACCGGGGAGCTGTTTTTT.